This T cell receptor beta chain derives from a study of OX40 agonist ivuxolimab in advanced cancers. Study in general: In this cohort, patients received ivuxolimab, an agonistic anti-OX40 (CD134) antibody. The diagnoses of dose-escalation patients were hepatocellular carcinoma, melanoma, renal cell or head and neck cancer.

Whole-study findings and limits: At 0.1 to 3.0 mg/kg and by week 6, clonal expansion occurred in CD4+ and CD8+ blood T cells. More expanded clones were seen, on average, in CD8+ T cells than in CD4+.

The CDR3 length is 15 residues. V lost 0 bases to trimming and J lost 2 bases, with 10 bases between them. In germline, CDR1 is SGHRS, CDR2 YFSETQ. The assay was immunoSEQ multiplex PCR, and TCRdb's table has in-frame clones only and misses some. The table includes 30,000 or so clones, 65% to 85% detected once. Regarding this clone: The antigen is unknown.

The sequenced sample was CD4+ or CD8+ T cells sorted from blood, obtained in a trial of the OX40 agonist ivuxolimab. This sequence joins TRBV5-1 and TRBJ2-3; D is tentatively TRBD1 or TRBD2 (6 bases each). This receptor was obtained from an adult with an advanced solid tumor such as melanoma, head and neck, liver or kidney cancer. The DNA of the CDR3 is TGCGCCAGCAGCTTGGCCCCGGGGGCCACAGATACGCAGTATTTT. Translated: CASSLAPGATDTQYF.